Listed below are T cell receptor beta chains from one sample, sequenced in a study of cytomegalovirus exposure and HLA in healthy donors. Only in-frame clones appear in the TCRdb table, and some are missing; sequencing was by immunoSEQ multiplex PCR. The repertoire holds about 150,000 clones, 65% to 80% seen once, with 3% to 5% in the top ten. Sequenced input: PBMCs. These receptor sequences come from a male donor in good health and CMV-seronegative. The conserved cysteine and the conserved F or W are not part of the CDR3 here. Clone sizes are given selectively: once, few, many, or a class where the clone is expanded.

J: TRBJ2-3
size: NA
V: TRBV14
CDR3: ASSQLDGGDTQY

J: TRBJ2-5
size: NA
V: TRBV10-1
CDR3: ASSESTSGRWETQY

J: TRBJ2-1
size: NA
V: TRBV19
CDR3: ASSPYAGGVNEQF

J: TRBJ1-1
size: NA
V: TRBV5-4
CDR3: ASSLDRGANTEAF

J: TRBJ2-5
size: NA
V: TRBV5-1
CDR3: ASSFGLAGGTYQETQY

J: TRBJ2-1
size: NA
V: TRBV7-7
CDR3: ASSQGLDRANEQF

J: TRBJ2-7
size: NA
V: TRBV4-3
CDR3: ASSQDQAGPFEQY

J: TRBJ1-6
size: NA
V: TRBV29-1
CDR3: SVQGDGSSYNSPLH

J: TRBJ1-1
size: NA
V: TRBV4-2
CDR3: ASSQDKQSTEAF

J: TRBJ1-1
size: NA
V: TRBV4-1
CDR3: ASSHLTGAEEAF

J: TRBJ2-7
size: NA
V: TRBV13
CDR3: ASSLNRFEQY

J: TRBJ2-4
size: NA
V: TRBV19
CDR3: ASSTRQGIQY

J: TRBJ2-3
size: NA
V: TRBV19
CDR3: ASSIGLAGTRTDTQY

J: TRBJ2-7
size: NA
V: TRBV5-1
CDR3: ASSLAGKFPYEQY

J: TRBJ2-7
size: NA
V: TRBV2
CDR3: ASVGREGFYEQY

J: TRBJ2-3
size: NA
V: TRBV7-9
CDR3: ASSLDSGTDTQY

J: TRBJ1-3
size: NA
V: TRBV19
CDR3: ASGPSIGSGNTIY

J: TRBJ2-1
size: NA
V: TRBV7-9
CDR3: ASSVGGYEQF

J: TRBJ2-1
size: NA
V: TRBV7-8
CDR3: ASSLRRTSGTYNEQF

J: TRBJ2-7
size: few
V: TRBV6-5
CDR3: ASSYLRTGIDEQY

J: TRBJ2-7
size: NA
V: TRBV6-5
CDR3: ASSWVRADEQY

J: TRBJ2-4
size: NA
V: TRBV20-1
CDR3: SASLENIQY

J: TRBJ1-1
size: once
V: TRBV11-2
CDR3: ASSPPGGTEAF

J: TRBJ2-1
size: NA
V: TRBV5-1
CDR3: ASSLRTSGSNEQF

J: TRBJ2-2
size: NA
V: TRBV5-1
CDR3: ASSPRGSNTGELF

J: TRBJ1-1
size: NA
V: TRBV5-6
CDR3: ASSSLGQLVMNTEAF

J: TRBJ2-1
size: NA
V: TRBV15
CDR3: ATSRQYGGRRPNEQF

J: TRBJ1-5
size: NA
V: TRBV12-5
CDR3: ASGLTPDRGRSNQPQH

J: TRBJ2-2
size: NA
V: TRBV18
CDR3: ASSPPASGNGELF

J: TRBJ1-1
size: few
V: TRBV5-1
CDR3: ASSFRGNTEAF

J: TRBJ2-1
size: NA
V: TRBV9
CDR3: ASSVDWEGRSYNEQF

J: TRBJ1-2
size: NA
V: TRBV6-5
CDR3: ASSYKGTAYGYT

J: TRBJ1-5
size: few
V: TRBV18
CDR3: ASSPRPDSDNQPQH

J: TRBJ1-5
size: NA
V: TRBV19
CDR3: ASRESGGWQPQH

J: TRBJ2-7
size: NA
V: TRBV7-9
CDR3: ASSFGGSYEQY

J: TRBJ2-5
size: NA
V: TRBV19
CDR3: ASSTTSGKETQY

J: NA
size: NA
V: TRBV9
CDR3: ASGGKSYEQY